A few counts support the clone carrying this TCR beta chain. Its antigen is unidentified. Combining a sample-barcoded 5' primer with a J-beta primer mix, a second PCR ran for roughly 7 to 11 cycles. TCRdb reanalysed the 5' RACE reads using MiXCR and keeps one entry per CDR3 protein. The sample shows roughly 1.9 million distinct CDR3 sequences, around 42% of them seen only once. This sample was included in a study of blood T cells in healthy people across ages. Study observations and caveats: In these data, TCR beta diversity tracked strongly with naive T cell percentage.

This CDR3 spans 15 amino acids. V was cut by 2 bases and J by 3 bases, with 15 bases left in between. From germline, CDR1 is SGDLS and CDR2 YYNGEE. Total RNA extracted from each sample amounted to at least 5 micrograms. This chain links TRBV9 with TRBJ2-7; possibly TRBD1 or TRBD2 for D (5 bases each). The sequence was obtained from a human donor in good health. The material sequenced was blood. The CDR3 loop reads CASSVTGAEYYEQYF. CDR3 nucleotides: TGTGCCAGCAGCGTGACCGGGGCAGAATACTACGAGCAGTACTTC.